Following are 17 T cell receptor beta chains from one sample sequenced in a study of control samples from healthy donors and cancer patients (dated by TCRdb to between 2020 and 2021). The library was prepared using the immunoSEQ multiplex PCR assay. TCRdb carries this immuneACCESS record with in-frame sequences only. Its versions omit some clonotypes, under half of them owing to an unresolved V gene in the studies checked, with the rest unexplained. The sample contains 70,000 to 95,000 clones, 80% to 95% of them found a single time. The top ten clones comprise roughly 0.9% of the sample. Sequencing was done on a sample of blood. These receptors came from a woman in her twenties or thirties in good health.

With regard to this clone: Other DNA sequences in the sample encode the same CDR3. This rearrangement joins TRBV5-1 to TRBJ2-5; tentatively, D is TRBD1 (6 bases). V shed 0 bases and J shed 4 bases, with 10 bases lying between them. The length of the CDR3 is 14 residues. Germline V gene data show CDR1 as SGHRS and CDR2 as YFSETQ. The CDR3 region has the DNA TGCGCCAGCAGCTTGGGAGGGGGTGGAGAGACCCAGTACTTC. It encodes CASSLGGGGETQYF.

Only one count was recorded for this clone. This chain links TRBV3-1 (or the pseudogene TRBV3-2) with TRBJ2-1; 10 bases are a match to TRBD2. The CDR3 totals 17 residues. CDR1 LGHDT and CDR2 YNNKEL come from the germline V gene (reference sequence). The V and J ends lost 1 base and 8 bases, in that order; junction bases with no gene match: 11. CDR3: CASSQGLAGTFIYEQFF. In DNA form, the CDR3 reads TGTGCCAGCAGCCAAGGACTAGCGGGTACCTTTATCTATGAGCAGTTCTTC.

This chain links TRBV29-1 with TRBJ2-6; 8 nucleotides align to TRBD1. Germline-derived CDR1 and CDR2 are SQVTM and ANQGSEA. Unmatched junction bases numbered 14, after V lost 7 bases and J lost 0 bases. The CDR3 totals 18 residues. The CDR3 nucleotides are TGCAGCGCCACGTTTGGGGGACAGGTGAGCTCTGGGGCCAACGTCCTGACTTTC. Encoded protein: CSATFGGQVSSGANVLTF.

For the CDR3, the DNA is TGCGCCAGCAGCAACTCAGGACAGGTATGGACGACTAATGAAAAACTGTTTTTT. Translated: CASSNSGQVWTTNEKLFF. The chain carries TRBV5-1 and TRBJ1-4, with 7 bases fitting TRBD1. Losses at the gene ends were 4 bases for V and 2 bases for J; bases not matched to a gene: 14. CDR3 size: 18 residues. Germline V lookup: CDR1 SGHRS, CDR2 YFSETQ. Filled out from reference TRBV5-1 and TRBJ1-4, the complete variable domain reads KAGVTQTPRYLIKTRGQQVTLSCSPISGHRSVSWYQQTPGQGLQFLFEYFSETQRNKGNFPGRFSGRQFSNSRSEMNVSTLELGDSALYLCASSNSGQVWTTNEKLFFGSGTQLSVL.

Details on this clone: The junction and the germline gene differ at one end; a read error may be behind it. The gene calls are TRBV6-1 and TRBJ2-3; 9 nucleotides agree with TRBD1. Germline V gene sequence: CDR1 MNHNS, CDR2 SASEGT. This CDR3 is 15 amino acids long. The CDR3 is CASREGTGSTDTQYF. DNA of the CDR3: TGTGCCAGCAGGGAAGGGACAGGGAGTACAGATACGCAGTATTTT.

The chain uses TRBV2 and TRBJ1-4; D is unresolved. The CDR3 spans 13 residues. Germline CDR1 and CDR2: SNHLY and FYNNEI. V was pared by 3 bases and J by 8 bases, with 10 bases between. The CDR3 sequence: CASSDILAEKLFF. The CDR3 nucleotides are TGTGCCAGCAGTGACATACTTGCGGAAAAACTGTTTTTT.

This chain connects TRBV30 to TRBJ2-7, with TRBD1 as a possible D gene (5 bases). There are 12 residues in the CDR3. V lost 0 bases to trimming and J lost 9 bases, with 12 bases between them. Germline values: CDR1 GTSNPN, CDR2 SVGIG (reference sequence). DNA for the CDR3: TGTGCCTGGAGTGTATGGGGCAGCAGGCAGTACTTC. It encodes CAWSVWGSRQYF.

The genes are TRBV2 and TRBJ1-5, with TRBD1 as a possible D gene (6 bases). This CDR3 is built from 13 residues. The V gene lost 7 bases and the J gene lost 3 bases, with 10 bases spanning the gap. CDR1 SNHLY and CDR2 FYNNEI come from the germline V gene. This CDR3 is CASIGQPNQPQHF. For the CDR3, the DNA is TGTGCCAGCATCGGACAGCCCAATCAGCCCCAGCATTTT.

The chain couples TRBV6-5 to TRBJ2-7; D possibly corresponds to TRBD2 (6 bases). This CDR3 has 14 residues. V shed 4 bases and J shed 4 bases, with 14 bases lying between them. CDR1 is MNHEY and CDR2 is SVGAGI in the germline V gene. CDR3 protein: CASSSGGAPYEQYF. The CDR3 DNA reads TGTGCCAGCAGTTCCGGAGGGGCCCCGTACGAGCAGTACTTC.

This chain joins TRBV11-3 and TRBJ1-3; D is perhaps TRBD1 (5 bases). The CDR3 is 16 amino acids. Trimming took 1 base from V and 0 from J, leaving 10 bases between them. Germline V gene sequence: CDR1 SGHNT, CDR2 YENEEA. CDR3 sequence (DNA): TGTGCCAGCAGCTTAGGGGGGACGACCTCTGGAAACACCATATATTTT. Translated: CASSLGGTTSGNTIYF.

This chain uses TRBV5-4 with TRBJ1-4; D remains ambiguous. The CDR3 length is 15 residues. V was shortened by 4 bases and J by 8 bases, with 18 bases between the two germline ends. In germline, CDR1 is SGHNT, CDR2 YYREEE (reference sequence). CDR3 in amino acids: CASSPDGSPNEKLFF. The CDR3 nucleotides are TGTGCCAGCAGCCCCGACGGATCCCCCAACGAAAAACTGTTTTTT. Full variable domain (missing parts from reference TRBV5-4 and TRBJ1-4): ETGVTQSPTHLIKTRGQQVTLRCSSQSGHNTVSWYQQALGQGPQFIFQYYREEENGRGNFPPRFSGLQFPNYSSELNVNALELDDSALYLCASSPDGSPNEKLFFGSGTQLSVL.

The V and J genes are TRBV19 and TRBJ1-1; no definite D call. This CDR3 region has 12 residues. The ends were cut back, 8 bases at V and 1 base at J, with 8 bases in the middle. The germline V gene has CDR1 LNHDA and CDR2 SQIVND (reference sequence). The CDR3 here is CASSLGNTEAFF. In nucleotides, the CDR3 is TGTGCCAGTTCCCTAGGGAACACTGAAGCTTTCTTT.

J is TRBJ2-5 and V is TRBV10-3; maybe TRBD2 (6 bases). Trimming removed 4 bases from V and 4 bases from J, with 13 bases in between. The CDR3 covers 14 residues. Germline CDR1 is ENHRY and CDR2 is SYGVKD. As DNA, the CDR3 is TGTGCCATCAGTGGCTCGCGGGATGGAGAGACCCAGTACTTC. Residues: CAISGSRDGETQYF.

This chain connects TRBV6-6 to TRBJ1-4, with TRBD1 matching over 8 bases. Germline CDR1 and CDR2: MNHNY and SVGAGI (reference sequence). V was clipped by 5 bases and J by 4 bases; unmatched bases: 3. This CDR3 has 14 amino acids. CDR3 nucleotide sequence: TGTGCCAGCAGTCACGGACAGGGTAATGAAAAACTGTTTTTT. Protein: CASSHGQGNEKLFF.

The CDR3 nucleotides read TGTGCCAGCAGCCAATTAACTAACTATGGCTACACCTTC. It translates to CASSQLTNYGYTF. This chain links TRBV14 with TRBJ1-2; D is unresolved. The CDR3 extends over 13 amino acids. V gave up 2 bases and J gave up 0 bases, with 4 bases separating them. Germline CDR1 reads SGHDN; CDR2 reads FVKESK. Full variable domain (rest looked up from reference TRBV14 and TRBJ1-2): EAGVTQFPSHSVIEKGQTVTLRCDPISGHDNLYWYRRVMGKEIKFLLHFVKESKQDESGMPNNRFLAERTGGTYSTLKVQPAELEDSGVYFCASSQLTNYGYTFGSGTRLTVV.

The J gene is TRBJ1-6, the V gene TRBV30; the D is unclear. Per the germline V gene, CDR1 is GTSNPN and CDR2 is SVGIG (reference sequence). V was shortened by 2 bases and J by 9 bases, with 8 bases between the two germline ends. CDR3 length: 12 amino acids. The DNA of the CDR3 is TGTGCCTGGAGTTTTCGGGTTTCACCCCTCCACTTT. It yields the protein CAWSFRVSPLHF. Using reference TRBV30 and TRBJ1-6 for the parts outside the CDR3, the full variable domain is SQTIHQWPATLVQPVGSPLSLECTVEGTSNPNLYWYRQAAGRGLQLLFYSVGIGQISSEVPQNLSASRPQDRQFILSSKKLLLSDSGFYLCAWSFRVSPLHFGNGTRLTVT.

This chain connects TRBV6-4 to TRBJ2-1; D not certain. The CDR3 covers 12 residues. Trimming removed 5 bases from V and 9 bases from J, with 11 bases in between. CDR1 and CDR2 from the germline V gene are MRHNA and SNTAGT. The CDR3 sequence is CASSTSVGEQFF. CDR3 nucleotides: TGTGCCAGCAGTACTTCTGTGGGTGAGCAGTTCTTC.